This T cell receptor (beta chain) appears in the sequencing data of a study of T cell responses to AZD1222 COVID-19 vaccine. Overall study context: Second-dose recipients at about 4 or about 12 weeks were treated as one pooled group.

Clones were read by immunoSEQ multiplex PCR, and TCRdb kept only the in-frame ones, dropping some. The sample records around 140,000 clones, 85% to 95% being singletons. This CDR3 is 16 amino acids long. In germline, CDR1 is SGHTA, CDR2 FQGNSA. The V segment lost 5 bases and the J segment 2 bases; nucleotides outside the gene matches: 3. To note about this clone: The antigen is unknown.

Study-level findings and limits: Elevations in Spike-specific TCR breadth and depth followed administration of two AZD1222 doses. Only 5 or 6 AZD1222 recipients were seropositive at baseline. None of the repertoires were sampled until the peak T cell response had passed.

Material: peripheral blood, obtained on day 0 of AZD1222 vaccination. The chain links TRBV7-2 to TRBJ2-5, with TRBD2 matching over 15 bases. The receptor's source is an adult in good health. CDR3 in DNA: TGTGCCAGCAGCCTAGGACTAGCGGGGGGGCAAGAGACCCAGTACTTC. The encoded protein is CASSLGLAGGQETQYF.